This passage covers 31 T cell receptor beta chains from one sample sequenced in a study of cytomegalovirus exposure and HLA in healthy donors. Researchers ran the PCR with 60 Vbeta and 13 Jbeta primers. Here immunoSEQ multiplex PCR was the method, and the copy in TCRdb shows in-frame clones only, minus some. Altogether approximately 170,000 clones are present, 77% being singletons, with the ten largest covering 2% to 3%. The specimen sequenced was PBMCs. Receptors were obtained from a woman in her forties in good health and CMV-seropositive.

Of note for this clone: At one of its ends the junction is not consistent with the germline gene, which may arise from a read error. The chain carries TRBV30 and TRBJ2-3, with a possible D match to TRBD1 (6 bases). The CDR3 consists of 14 residues. In germline, CDR1 is GTSNPN, CDR2 SVGIG (reference sequence). CDR3 amino acids: CAWSVQGSKDTQYF. The CDR3 nucleotides are TGTGCCTGGAGTGTCCAGGGGAGCAAAGATACGCAGTATTTT.

CDR3 coding DNA: TGTGCCAGCAGTTCGAGACAGGGGAACATTCAGTACTTC. It specifies CASSSRQGNIQYF. This sequence joins TRBV27 and TRBJ2-4; 8 bases map to TRBD1. The CDR3 has 13 amino acids. Trimming cost V 4 bases and J 7 bases; bases outside gene matches: 3. Germline V gene data show CDR1 as MNHEY and CDR2 as SMNVEV (reference sequence).

This chain links TRBV5-1 with TRBJ2-7; 11 positions match TRBD1. The CDR3 loop spans 17 amino acids. The J segment lost 2 bases and the V segment lost 5 bases, leaving 12 bases of the junction unmatched. Germline CDR1 is SGHRS and CDR2 is YFSETQ. The CDR3 DNA reads TGCGCCAGCAGGAGGCCGGGGACAGGGGGACTAACCTACGAGCAGTACTTC. This gives the protein CASRRPGTGGLTYEQYF.

This clone was counted once. The CDR3 protein is CASSLGGQGGVLTF. DNA of the CDR3: TGTGCCAGCAGCTTAGGTGGACAGGGGGGCGTCCTGACTTTC. The chain has TRBV7-9 and TRBJ2-6, with 10 bases lining up with TRBD1. Trimming cost V 1 base and J 12 bases; bases outside gene matches: 3. The CDR3 is 14 amino acids. The germline V gene encodes CDR1 SEHNR and CDR2 FQNEAQ (reference sequence).

The count of this clone is one. The genes are TRBV5-1 and TRBJ1-1, with D maybe TRBD1 (6 bases). Germline lookup yields CDR1 SGHRS and CDR2 YFSETQ. The CDR3 has 16 amino acids. The germline V and J ends were trimmed by 2 bases and 0 bases, with 14 bases remaining between them. The CDR3 protein is CASSLGGPAMNTEAFF. Here the CDR3 DNA reads TGCGCCAGCAGCTTAGGGGGTCCAGCCATGAACACTGAAGCTTTCTTT.

J is TRBJ1-5 and V is TRBV19, with 9 positions matching TRBD1. The length of the CDR3 is 18 residues. Germline values: CDR1 LNHDA, CDR2 SQIVND (reference sequence). Losses at the gene ends were 6 bases for V and 3 bases for J; bases not matched to a gene: 15. The CDR3 DNA reads TGTGCCAGTAGACAGACAGGGGGAGCCCCCACTATCAATCAGCCCCAGCATTTT. It encodes CASRQTGGAPTINQPQHF.

The genes are TRBV5-1 and TRBJ2-7, with 8 bases aligning to TRBD1. The length of the CDR3 is 15 residues. V trimming: 4 bases; J trimming: 3 bases; junction bases outside the gene matches: 9. Germline CDR1 is SGHRS and CDR2 is YFSETQ. In nucleotides, the CDR3 is TGCGCCAGCAGCCCGGACAGGGTACGGCTCTACGAGCAGTACTTC. Protein product: CASSPDRVRLYEQYF.

This clone was recorded only once. The chain has TRBV4-1 and TRBJ2-5, with D possibly TRBD2 on 6 matching bases. V lost 0 bases and J lost 6, with 23 bases in between. The germline V gene has CDR1 MGHRA and CDR2 YSYEKL. The CDR3 is 18 residues long. The chain's CDR3 is CASSQDKGRALGGQTQYF. In DNA form, the CDR3 reads TGCGCCAGCAGCCAAGATAAGGGGCGTGCTTTGGGGGGACAGACCCAGTACTTC.

In this sample, this clone turned up once. J is TRBJ2-1 and V is TRBV6-1, with TRBD2 identical over 7 bases. Germline V gene sequence: CDR1 MNHNS, CDR2 SASEGT. Losses at the gene ends were 5 bases for V and 6 bases for J; bases not matched to a gene: 4. The CDR3 consists of 13 residues. Here the CDR3 DNA reads TGTGCCAGCAGTCCGGGACTATTCAATGAGCAGTTCTTC. This sequence encodes CASSPGLFNEQFF.

Only a few counts were recorded for this clone. The chain uses TRBV18 and TRBJ1-1; TRBD1 is a possible D gene (6 bases). CDR1 and CDR2 from the germline V gene are KGHSH and LQKENI. The CDR3 totals 14 residues. Trimming cost V 3 bases and J 6 bases, with 14 bases left between them. CDR3 nucleotides: TGTGCCAGCTCACCCTCAGGGGCTAGGGCTGAAGCTTTCTTT. Encoded protein: CASSPSGARAEAFF.

The chain recombines TRBV4-3 with TRBJ2-7; 7 bases line up with TRBD1. Unmatched junction bases numbered 5, after V lost 1 base and J lost 2 bases. The CDR3 runs 15 residues. Germline V gene data show CDR1 as LGHNA and CDR2 as YSLEER. The CDR3 loop reads CASSQGPGQPYEQYF. DNA for the CDR3: TGCGCCAGCAGCCAAGGGCCGGGACAGCCCTACGAGCAGTACTTC.

The V gene is TRBV9, the J gene TRBJ2-3, with 12 bases identical to TRBD2. The germline V gene has CDR1 SGDLS and CDR2 YYNGEE. The CDR3 spans 17 residues. The ends lost 4 bases at V and 4 bases at J; junction bases unmatched: 10. DNA for the CDR3: TGTGCCAGCAGCCCACTCCCACTAGCGGGGGGCGCAGATACGCAGTATTTT. Residues: CASSPLPLAGGADTQYF.

The table lists this clone with a few counts. V gene TRBV27 combines with J gene TRBJ1-2; 7 bases agree with TRBD1. The CDR3 runs to 14 residues. The germline V gene encodes CDR1 MNHEY and CDR2 SMNVEV (reference sequence). The J segment lost 4 bases and the V segment lost 5 bases, leaving 7 bases of the junction unmatched. As DNA, the CDR3 is TGTGCCAGCAGTCCGATGACAGGGATCTATGGCTACACCTTC. Translating it yields CASSPMTGIYGYTF.

This rearrangement joins TRBV29-1 to TRBJ2-4; TRBD2 agrees at 7 bases. The germline CDR1 and CDR2 sequences are SQVTM and ANQGSEA. The V segment lost 2 bases and the J segment 6 bases; nucleotides outside the gene matches: 1. The CDR3 spans 12 residues. In nucleotides, the CDR3 is TGCAGCGTTGAATTAGCGGGAAACATTCAGTACTTC. Its translation is CSVELAGNIQYF.

This chain joins TRBV29-1 and TRBJ2-7; 9 bases are a match to TRBD2. CDR3 length equals 13 residues. Trimming took 4 bases from V and 0 from J; bases not matched to a gene: 1. The germline gives CDR1 SQVTM, CDR2 ANQGSEA. CDR3 protein: CSVVSGSSYEQYF. The CDR3 bases are TGCAGCGTTGTTAGCGGGAGCTCCTACGAGCAGTACTTC.

V is TRBV6-5 and J is TRBJ1-5, with 8 nucleotides matching TRBD1. The length of the CDR3 is 14 residues. Germline trimming cut 6 bases from V and 5 bases from J; bases unmatched to any gene: 6. Germline loops: CDR1 MNHEY, CDR2 SVGAGI. The CDR3 DNA is TGTGCCAGCAGGCCGGACAGGGCACATCAGCCCCAGCATTTT. It translates to CASRPDRAHQPQHF.

This clone was recorded a few times. The chain uses TRBV5-6 and TRBJ2-1; D is perhaps TRBD2 (6 bases). The germline CDR1 and CDR2 sequences are SGHDT and YYEEEE. Trimming stripped 4 bases from V and 0 bases from J, with 14 bases between. CDR3 length: 16 residues. CDR3 in amino acids: CASSLFSGNSYNEQFF. CDR3 nucleotide sequence: TGTGCCAGCAGCCTTTTTAGCGGAAACTCCTACAATGAGCAGTTCTTC. The entire variable domain, with the rest obtained from reference TRBV5-6 and TRBJ2-1, is as follows: DAGVTQSPTHLIKTRGQQVTLRCSPKSGHDTVSWYQQALGQGPQFIFQYYEEEERQRGNFPDRFSGHQFPNYSSELNVNALLLGDSALYLCASSLFSGNSYNEQFFGPGTRLTVL.

The chain has TRBV7-2 and TRBJ1-2; 8 bases fit TRBD1. This CDR3 comprises 18 residues. Germline CDR1 and CDR2: SGHTA and FQGNSA. J was trimmed by 4 bases and V by 5 bases; bases with no gene match: 18. CDR3 bases: TGTGCCAGCAGCCCAGCTGTCGGGACAGGAGACTTTCCCTATGGCTACACCTTC. Encoded protein: CASSPAVGTGDFPYGYTF. The full variable domain, in which reference TRBV7-2 and TRBJ1-2 provide the parts outside the CDR3, is GAGVSQSPSNKVTEKGKDVELRCDPISGHTALYWYRQSLGQGLEFLIYFQGNSAPDKSGLPSDRFSAERTGGSVSTLTIQRTQQEDSAVYLCASSPAVGTGDFPYGYTFGSGTRLTVV.

J is TRBJ2-3 and V is TRBV7-2, with D possibly matching TRBD2 (5 bases). From germline, CDR1 is SGHTA and CDR2 FQGNSA. This CDR3 region has 15 residues. The germline V and J ends were trimmed by 4 bases and 8 bases, with 19 bases remaining between them. The CDR3 spells CASSSSSDPWGTQYF. CDR3 bases: TGTGCCAGCAGCTCAAGTAGCGACCCCTGGGGTACGCAGTATTTT.

This chain joins TRBV29-1 and TRBJ1-1; 7 bases are a match to TRBD1. V lost 1 base to trimming and J lost 8 bases; unmatched junction nucleotides: 16. The CDR3 covers 16 residues. CDR1 is SQVTM and CDR2 is ANQGSEA in the germline V gene. This CDR3 is CSVEGRGVRLEIEAFF. CDR3 DNA sequence: TGCAGCGTTGAAGGCAGGGGGGTCAGGTTAGAAATAGAAGCTTTCTTT.

The chain links TRBV28 to TRBJ2-7; the match to TRBD1 covers 7 bases. V was pared by 5 bases and J by 0 bases, with 7 bases of the junction left unmatched. Germline CDR1 and CDR2: MDHEN and SYDVKM. The CDR3 runs 15 residues. The CDR3 loop is CASSTVQGSSYEQYF. The CDR3 region has the DNA TGTGCCAGCAGTACCGTACAGGGGAGCTCCTACGAGCAGTACTTC.

V gene TRBV28 combines with J gene TRBJ1-6; possible D gene TRBD1, 6 bases. Per germline, CDR1 MDHEN and CDR2 SYDVKM. This CDR3 has 17 amino acids. The V gene lost 5 bases and the J gene lost 0 bases, with 14 bases spanning the gap. The CDR3 reads CASSKGQSGSYNSPLHF. DNA of the CDR3: TGTGCCAGCAGTAAAGGACAGTCAGGCTCCTATAATTCACCCCTCCACTTT.

The rearrangement links TRBV5-4 to TRBJ1-1; D possibly corresponds to TRBD1 (6 bases). The CDR3 runs to 13 residues. The V end lost 1 base, the J end lost 5 bases, and 9 bases lay between the germline ends. Per germline, CDR1 SGHNT and CDR2 YYREEE (reference sequence). CDR3 nucleotides: TGTGCCAGCAGCTTGTGGGGGCAGACTGAAGCTTTCTTT. Its protein product is CASSLWGQTEAFF.

The chain combines TRBV7-2 with TRBJ2-7; no definite D call. CDR1 and CDR2 (germline): SGHTA, FQGNSA. The CDR3 contains 13 residues. Trimming took off 0 bases at V and 2 bases at J, with 5 bases between the two ends. This CDR3 is CASSLARTYEQYF. CDR3 coding DNA: TGTGCCAGCAGCTTAGCGCGGACCTACGAGCAGTACTTC.

The chain combines TRBV7-2 with TRBJ2-7; TRBD2 matches at 10 bases. V gave up 5 bases and J gave up 0 bases; unmatched junction bases: 10. Germline V CDR1 and CDR2: SGHTA, FQGNSA. The CDR3 is 17 residues long. CDR3 protein: CASSRTSGGSTSYEQYF. DNA for the CDR3: TGTGCCAGCAGCAGGACTAGCGGAGGCAGTACCTCCTACGAGCAGTACTTC.

CDR3 in amino acids: CASSFWGLDGYTF. CDR3 nucleotides: TGTGCCAGCAGCTTTTGGGGGCTGGATGGCTACACCTTC. V is TRBV5-5 and J is TRBJ1-2; D might be TRBD1 (6 bases). The germline V gene encodes CDR1 SGHKS and CDR2 YYEKEE (reference sequence). The V and J ends lost 2 bases and 6 bases respectively, with 11 bases between them. This CDR3 contains 13 residues.

The V call is TRBV29-1, the J call TRBJ1-1; 8 bases align to TRBD1. CDR1 and CDR2 from the germline V gene are SQVTM and ANQGSEA. This CDR3 has 14 residues. V shed 6 bases, J shed 0 bases, and the junction held 6 bases outside the gene matches. The CDR3 DNA is TGCAGCGTGAGGGACAGGCTTATGAACACTGAAGCTTTCTTT. Translation: CSVRDRLMNTEAFF.

The rearrangement joins TRBV5-1 to TRBJ2-7, with 7 bases fitting TRBD2. Trimming at V came to 0 bases and at J to 4 bases, leaving 4 bases not matched to a gene. From germline, CDR1 is SGHRS and CDR2 YFSETQ. The CDR3 totals 14 residues. This CDR3 reads CASSLVTAGYEQYF. In DNA, the CDR3 is TGCGCCAGCAGCTTGGTTACAGCGGGATACGAGCAGTACTTC.

A single count supports this clone. The rearrangement uses TRBV18 and TRBJ2-1; 7 nucleotides match TRBD1. V was clipped by 1 base and J by 8 bases; unmatched bases: 8. The CDR3 is 15 amino acids. Germline loops: CDR1 KGHSH, CDR2 LQKENI. The DNA of the CDR3 is TGTGCCAGCTCACCACTAGAGGGGGCTACGGATGAGCAGTTCTTC. It translates to CASSPLEGATDEQFF. Looking up the rest from reference TRBV18 and TRBJ2-1 gives the full variable domain: NAGVMQNPRHLVRRRGQEARLRCSPMKGHSHVYWYRQLPEEGLKFMVYLQKENIIDESGMPKERFSAEFPKEGPSILRIQQVVRGDSAAYFCASSPLEGATDEQFFGPGTRLTVL.

The chain is built from TRBV18 and TRBJ2-1; D gene ambiguous. The CDR3 has 15 residues. The V and J ends lost 0 bases and 6 bases respectively, with 12 bases between them. The germline V gene has CDR1 KGHSH and CDR2 LQKENI. The CDR3 spells CASSPPAGYANEQFF. The CDR3 nucleotides are TGTGCCAGCTCACCACCAGCCGGTTACGCCAATGAGCAGTTCTTC.

V gene TRBV30 combines with J gene TRBJ2-1; possibly TRBD2 for D (5 bases). This CDR3 region has 13 residues. Germline V gene lookup returns CDR1 GTSNPN and CDR2 SVGIG (reference sequence). Trimming took 0 bases from V and 4 from J, leaving 7 bases between them. CDR3 bases: TGTGCCTGGAGTGTCGGCGGGTACAATGAGCAGTTCTTC. Protein product: CAWSVGGYNEQFF.